The 32 T cell receptor beta chains below come from one sample, sequenced in a study of cytomegalovirus exposure and HLA in healthy donors. PCR involved 60 Vbeta and 13 Jbeta primers. Sequenced by immunoSEQ multiplex PCR; TCRdb stores in-frame clones only, minus some. The profile shows more than 85,000 clones, about 75% of them singletons. Input material: PBMCs. Every receptor here comes from a woman aged 18-29 years in good health and CMV-seropositive.

This clone was recorded a few times. The CDR3 here is CASSEGGTSHVETQYF. CDR3 DNA: TGTGCCAGCAGTGAAGGGGGGACTAGTCACGTGGAGACCCAGTACTTC. The chain has TRBV6-1 and TRBJ2-5; 8 nucleotides line up with TRBD2. This CDR3 comprises 16 residues. V dropped 1 base and J dropped 5; count of bases not matched to a gene: 9. Germline assignment: CDR1 MNHNS and CDR2 SASEGT.

V usage is TRBV29-1 and J usage is TRBJ2-3; the match to TRBD1 covers 9 bases. This CDR3 spans 15 amino acids. Trimming cost V 5 bases and J 0 bases; bases outside gene matches: 6. Looked up from germline, CDR1 is SQVTM and CDR2 is ANQGSEA. The CDR3 DNA follows: TGCAGCGTTTCCTTAGGACAGGGGAGCACAGATACGCAGTATTTT. Protein product: CSVSLGQGSTDTQYF.

V and J are TRBV7-9 and TRBJ2-3; 12 nucleotides align to TRBD2. The CDR3 contains 18 residues. From germline, CDR1 is SEHNR and CDR2 FQNEAQ (reference sequence). The ends lost 4 bases at V and 2 bases at J; junction bases unmatched: 10. CDR3 region: CASSSAPRLAGVTDTQYF. DNA of the CDR3: TGTGCCAGCAGCTCGGCACCCAGACTAGCGGGAGTCACAGATACGCAGTATTTT.

The CDR3 bases are TGCGCCAGCACCGTCGGGACTAGCGGGAGTGTCGGAGATACGCAGTATTTT. This sequence encodes CASTVGTSGSVGDTQYF. J is TRBJ2-3 and V is TRBV10-1; 14 bases are shared with TRBD2. The CDR3 covers 17 residues. V was pared by 7 bases and J by 5 bases, with 11 bases of the junction left unmatched. Germline-derived CDR1 and CDR2 are WNHNN and SYGVQD (reference sequence).

J is TRBJ1-2 and V is TRBV4-3; a weak D match, TRBD1 (5 bases). The CDR3 has 15 residues. Germline CDR1 and CDR2: LGHNA and YSLEER. Trimming removed 3 bases from V and 7 bases from J, with 18 bases in between. The CDR3 coding sequence is TGCGCCAGCAGCCAGGACGACAGTGGGTGGCGTGGCTACACCTTC. The encoded protein is CASSQDDSGWRGYTF.

The rearrangement joins TRBV19 to TRBJ2-7; D is ambiguous. With 0 bases removed from V and 2 bases from J, the gap between germline ends came to 5 bases. The length of the CDR3 is 13 residues. Germline CDR1 LNHDA, CDR2 SQIVND (reference sequence). DNA for the CDR3: TGTGCCAGTAGTATAGACAGTCCCTACGAGCAGTACTTC. Amino acids: CASSIDSPYEQYF.

The chain employs TRBV4-3 and TRBJ2-5; 7 nucleotides agree with TRBD1. Trimming removed 3 bases from V and 5 bases from J; junction bases left unmatched: 3. Germline CDR1 is LGHNA and CDR2 is YSLEER. The CDR3 extends over 13 amino acids. CDR3 in DNA: TGCGCCAGCAGCCAGACAGGGTATGAGACCCAGTACTTC. Translation gives CASSQTGYETQYF.

This chain connects TRBV5-1 to TRBJ2-5; 8 bases match TRBD2. CDR3 length: 16 residues. The ends lost 0 bases at V and 5 bases at J; junction bases unmatched: 9. The germline CDR1 and CDR2 sequences are SGHRS and YFSETQ. The CDR3, as DNA: TGCGCCAGCAGCTTGGAAGCCCTAGCGGGTGGGGAGACCCAGTACTTC. It is translated as CASSLEALAGGETQYF.

The chain has TRBV9 and TRBJ2-7, with 14 positions matching TRBD2. This CDR3 has 15 amino acids. The J segment lost 6 bases and the V segment lost 4 bases, leaving 6 bases of the junction unmatched. Per germline, CDR1 SGDLS and CDR2 YYNGEE. The CDR3 protein is CASSPGTSGSSEQYF. DNA for the CDR3: TGTGCCAGCAGCCCTGGGACTAGCGGGAGTTCCGAGCAGTACTTC.

V and J are TRBV4-1 and TRBJ2-7; 10 bases align to TRBD1. J gave up 4 bases and V 4 bases, and 7 bases lay outside the gene matches. Germline assignment: CDR1 MGHRA and CDR2 YSYEKL. The CDR3 runs 15 residues. The DNA for the CDR3 is TGCGCCAGCAGCCCCTCGGGACAGGGGCCATACGAGCAGTACTTC. Its translation is CASSPSGQGPYEQYF.

This chain joins TRBV29-1 and TRBJ1-1; D is possibly TRBD1 (6 bases). CDR1 is SQVTM and CDR2 is ANQGSEA in the germline V gene. The V end lost 4 bases, the J end lost 0 bases, and 18 bases lay between the germline ends. This CDR3 is built from 16 residues. The CDR3 sequence: CSVGEQGNRLNTEAFF. CDR3 DNA sequence: TGCAGCGTTGGGGAACAGGGTAATCGCTTGAACACTGAAGCTTTCTTT.

The J gene is TRBJ1-1, the V gene TRBV29-1, with D uncertain. Looked up from germline, CDR1 is SQVTM and CDR2 is ANQGSEA. CDR3 size: 11 residues. The V and J ends lost 6 bases and 0 bases respectively, with 5 bases between them. CDR3 DNA sequence: TGCAGCGTCGGAGTGAACACTGAAGCTTTCTTT. Encoded protein: CSVGVNTEAFF.

The J gene is TRBJ2-2, the V gene TRBV4-1, with TRBD2 matching 12 bases. Germline V gene lookup returns CDR1 MGHRA and CDR2 YSYEKL. This CDR3 is built from 17 residues. V was pared by 2 bases and J by 9 bases, with 10 bases of the junction left unmatched. The CDR3 region has the DNA TGCGCCAGCAGCCAACCCCGACTAGCGGGAGCGAACAGGGAGCTGTTTTTT. This gives the protein CASSQPRLAGANRELFF.

The chain couples TRBV15 to TRBJ2-1, with TRBD2 identical over 10 bases. The CDR3 covers 16 residues. From germline, CDR1 is LNHNV and CDR2 YYDKDF (reference sequence). V shed 1 base, J shed 4 bases, and the junction held 4 bases outside the gene matches. CDR3 protein: CATSRGTSGEYNEQFF. The CDR3 bases are TGTGCCACCAGCAGAGGGACTAGCGGAGAGTACAATGAGCAGTTCTTC.

This chain uses TRBV25-1 with TRBJ2-3; 9 positions match TRBD2. The germline V gene has CDR1 MGHDK and CDR2 SYGVNS. After removal of 5 bases from V and 5 bases from J, the junction contained 14 bases not matched to a gene. This CDR3 contains 17 residues. The CDR3 region has the DNA TGTGCCAGCAGTCGAATCGGGCGGGAGGGCCTGGTAGATACGCAGTATTTT. Its translation: CASSRIGREGLVDTQYF.

The chain combines TRBV25-1 with TRBJ1-1; tentative D call: TRBD1 (5 bases). V dropped 3 bases and J dropped 3 bases, with 17 bases sitting between them. The CDR3 is made up of 16 amino acids. CDR1 MGHDK and CDR2 SYGVNS come from the germline V gene. This CDR3 reads CASSDGPRGPYTEAFF. The DNA of the CDR3 is TGTGCCAGCAGTGACGGACCTAGGGGCCCTTACACTGAAGCTTTCTTT.

The chain couples TRBV18 to TRBJ2-5; 9 positions match TRBD2. CDR1 is KGHSH, CDR2 LQKENI, per germline. This CDR3 contains 15 residues. The trim removed 3 bases at V and 1 base at J, leaving 3 bases unmatched. The CDR3 DNA follows: TGTGCCAGCTCACCTTTAGCGGGGGCCCAAGAGACCCAGTACTTC. Its translation: CASSPLAGAQETQYF.

This rearrangement joins TRBV5-1 to TRBJ1-6, with D possibly TRBD1 on 6 matching bases. The length of the CDR3 is 15 residues. Germline-derived CDR1 and CDR2 are SGHRS and YFSETQ. Trimming shortened V by 0 bases and J by 7 bases, and 11 bases separated the two germline ends. CDR3 region: CASSLEGHLNSPLHF. The CDR3 region has the DNA TGCGCCAGCAGCTTGGAGGGACATCTAAATTCACCCCTCCACTTT. The full variable domain, in which reference TRBV5-1 and TRBJ1-6 provide the parts outside the CDR3, is KAGVTQTPRYLIKTRGQQVTLSCSPISGHRSVSWYQQTPGQGLQFLFEYFSETQRNKGNFPGRFSGRQFSNSRSEMNVSTLELGDSALYLCASSLEGHLNSPLHFGNGTRLTVT.

The chain has TRBV19 and TRBJ2-7, with 9 bases fitting TRBD1. Germline V gene data show CDR1 as LNHDA and CDR2 as SQIVND (reference sequence). This CDR3 comprises 16 residues. After removal of 7 bases from V and 3 bases from J, the junction contained 13 bases not matched to a gene. In nucleotides, the CDR3 is TGTGCCAGTACCCCGGCCGACGGACAGGGGTTCTACGAGCAGTACTTC. Protein product: CASTPADGQGFYEQYF.

V usage is TRBV18 and J usage is TRBJ2-7; 12 bases line up with TRBD2. V gave up 4 bases and J gave up 5 bases; unmatched junction bases: 6. This CDR3 spans 15 amino acids. The germline gives CDR1 KGHSH, CDR2 LQKENI. The CDR3 reads CASSRLAGVSNEQYF. The CDR3 DNA follows: TGTGCCAGCTCACGACTAGCGGGAGTAAGCAACGAGCAGTACTTC.

As regards this clone: It is likely a read error, because the conserved phenylalanine at the end of the CDR3 is missing. The chain is built from TRBV30 and TRBJ1-3; 7 bases fit TRBD1. Trimming removed 4 bases from V and 1 base from J; junction bases left unmatched: 7. The germline V gene encodes CDR1 GTSNPN and CDR2 SVGIG (reference sequence). The CDR3 length is 15 residues. The CDR3 DNA reads as TGTGCCTGGAATCTTTACAGGGGATCTGGAAACACCATATATCTT. Protein product: CAWNLYRGSGNTIYL.

This clone was picked up one time. This rearrangement joins TRBV28 to TRBJ2-3; TRBD1 is a possible D gene (6 bases). The germline V and J ends were trimmed by 3 bases and 1 base, with 11 bases remaining between them. The CDR3 consists of 15 residues. Germline V lookup: CDR1 MDHEN, CDR2 SYDVKM. The CDR3 region has the DNA TGTGCCAGCAGTTTCTACAGGGTTGGCACAGATACGCAGTATTTT. Amino acids: CASSFYRVGTDTQYF.

The rearrangement uses TRBV28 and TRBJ2-7, with D unclear. V lost 5 bases and J lost 7, with 12 bases in between. Germline V gene data show CDR1 as MDHEN and CDR2 as SYDVKM. The length of the CDR3 is 12 residues. The CDR3 spells CASSAHSGEQYF. For the CDR3, the DNA is TGTGCCAGCAGTGCCCATTCAGGAGAGCAGTACTTC.

This chain joins TRBV27 and TRBJ2-5, with D maybe TRBD2 (5 bases). CDR1 is MNHEY and CDR2 is SMNVEV in the germline V gene (reference sequence). The germline V and J ends were trimmed by 2 bases and 5 bases, with 18 bases remaining between them. CDR3 size: 16 residues. The CDR3 DNA is TGTGCCAGCAGTTTAGGCCCTAGCCCTCGAGGGGAGACCCAGTACTTC. Protein: CASSLGPSPRGETQYF.

The genes are TRBV5-1 and TRBJ2-7; no reliable D call. The CDR3 spans 14 residues. V lost 0 bases, J lost 3 bases, and 10 bases lay in between. CDR1 is SGHRS and CDR2 is YFSETQ in the germline V gene. The CDR3 DNA follows: TGCGCCAGCAGCTTGGATACTCACGGCTACGAGCAGTACTTC. It codes for CASSLDTHGYEQYF.

This sequence joins TRBV28 and TRBJ1-5; 9 bases align to TRBD1. The germline gives CDR1 MDHEN, CDR2 SYDVKM. V shed 8 bases and J 9 bases; nucleotides not matched to a gene: 14. The CDR3 is 15 residues long. The CDR3 loop reads CASGPPGQGGRPQHF. In nucleotides, the CDR3 is TGTGCCAGCGGCCCCCCGGGACAGGGAGGACGGCCCCAGCATTTT.

The rearrangement joins TRBV7-9 to TRBJ2-3; 8 bases match TRBD2. Unmatched junction bases numbered 9, after V lost 6 bases and J lost 1 base. Germline CDR1 reads SEHNR; CDR2 reads FQNEAQ (reference sequence). The CDR3 runs to 16 residues. The CDR3 DNA is TGTGCCAGCAGGCCCGTACTAGCGGACCGCACAGATACGCAGTATTTT. It translates to CASRPVLADRTDTQYF. Drawing the rest from reference TRBV7-9 and TRBJ2-3, the complete variable domain is DTGVSQNPRHKITKRGQNVTFRCDPISEHNRLYWYRQTLGQGPEFLTYFQNEAQLEKSRLLSDRFSAERPKGSFSTLEIQRTEQGDSAMYLCASRPVLADRTDTQYFGPGTRLTVL.

The table lists this clone with a few counts. The J gene is TRBJ2-1, the V gene TRBV7-2; 11 nucleotides match TRBD1. Per the germline V gene, CDR1 is SGHTA and CDR2 is FQGNSA. J lost 2 bases, V lost 5 bases, and 2 bases had no gene match. This CDR3 has 15 residues. The CDR3 spells CASSLDRGPYNEQFF. For the CDR3, the DNA is TGTGCCAGCAGCCTGGACAGGGGGCCCTACAATGAGCAGTTCTTC.

This clone was observed a handful of times. The chain links TRBV18 to TRBJ2-2, with D hard to call. V gave up 3 bases and J gave up 5 bases, with 7 bases separating them. Per germline, CDR1 KGHSH and CDR2 LQKENI. CDR3 size: 13 residues. In nucleotides, the CDR3 is TGTGCCAGCTCACCTTCCCAGACCGGGGAGCTGTTTTTT. Residues: CASSPSQTGELFF.

A remark on this clone: The same CDR3 can be traced to other DNA sequences in this sample. The genes are TRBV7-8 and TRBJ1-2; 9 bases fit TRBD1. J lost 1 base, V lost 5 bases, and 5 bases had no gene match. The CDR3 has 15 residues. The germline gives CDR1 SGHVS, CDR2 FQNEAQ. The CDR3 DNA is TGTGCCAGCAGCCCTCGGACAGGGGTTAACTATGGCTACACCTTC. Residues: CASSPRTGVNYGYTF. Using reference TRBV7-8 and TRBJ1-2 for the parts outside the CDR3, the full variable domain is GAGVSQSPRYKVAKRGQDVALRCDPISGHVSLFWYQQALGQGPEFLTYFQNEAQLDKSGLPSDRFFAERPEGSVSTLKIQRTQQEDSAVYLCASSPRTGVNYGYTFGSGTRLTVV.

The chain is built from TRBV6-5 and TRBJ2-2; TRBD2 matches at 9 bases. Trimming removed 8 bases from V and 4 bases from J; junction bases left unmatched: 5. Germline CDR1 reads MNHEY; CDR2 reads SVGAGI. The CDR3 runs to 14 residues. The CDR3 sequence: CASGLAGTTGELFF. In DNA, the CDR3 is TGTGCCAGCGGGCTAGCGGGGACCACCGGGGAGCTGTTTTTT.

The genes are TRBV2 and TRBJ2-5, with 9 bases that match TRBD1. The CDR3 is 18 amino acids. Trimming at V came to 8 bases and at J to 2 bases, leaving 18 bases not matched to a gene. From germline, CDR1 is SNHLY and CDR2 FYNNEI. CDR3 loop: CASRGPPGQGLLQETQYF. The CDR3 region has the DNA TGTGCCAGCCGCGGCCCCCCGGGACAGGGACTCCTACAAGAGACCCAGTACTTC.